Sequencing of this TCR beta chain was carried out in a study of T cells in Graves' hyperthyroidism and ophthalmopathy (dated by TCRdb to 2018 to 2020). About the investigation overall: A discovery cohort of approximately 100 patients, approximately 45 with Graves' ophthalmopathy and fewer than 65 with stable Graves' hyperthyroidism, was used to find distinguishing TCR V-J signatures. After blood sampling, hyperthyroidism patients were treated with methimazole at a starting dose of 30 mg daily, and ophthalmopathy patients were treated with high-dose intravenous methylprednisolone. TCR Vbeta CDR3 sequencing of 135 peripheral blood samples (fewer than 45 ophthalmopathy, some 75 hyperthyroidism and some 17 progressor patients) is reported in the paper. Prospective prediction of ophthalmopathy was tested in an independent validation cohort of approximately 18 hyperthyroidism patients and around 16 patients who later progressed to ophthalmopathy. Thyroid tissue and blood T-cell repertoires from several Graves' hyperthyroidism patients were also compared in the study. For training and testing, the 100 or so patients in the discovery cohort were randomly divided in a 7:3 ratio.

As for this clonotype: Its antigen specificity is not known. No per-base quality is available; no much larger clone lies one base away.

The study at large found these results: Most expanded thyroid clonotypes (frequency above 0.001) were also detected in blood, suggesting blood repertoires may reflect thyroid immune responses. Sample size was not statistically predetermined, and investigators were not blinded to group allocation. In validation, progression to ophthalmopathy was predicted by the model with roughly 69% sensitivity and roughly 72% specificity, a median of roughly six months before onset. A 13 V-J signature model separated ophthalmopathy from stable hyperthyroidism, with roughly 88% sensitivity and around 84% specificity in cross-validation and 80%/75% in testing.

TCR beta CDR3 regions were amplified from RNA transcripts. The first round of RT-PCR for the TCR CDR3 was performed with the HTBI primer set and the Qiagen OneStep RT-PCR kit. The libraries were constructed in a second round of multiplex PCR and then size-selected and purified. The libraries were sequenced on an Illumina HiSeq2000 using paired-end 100 bp reads. Concerning the study's data processing: SOAPnuke was used to process the raw data, with reads discarded if the reads contained adapters or uncalled bases, had a mean Phred below 15, or lacked an exact constant-primer or identifier match. COPE v1.2.5 was used to merge the high-quality paired reads, and each unique nucleotide sequence was defined as a clonotype. Clonotypes were aligned to IMGT TRBV, TRBD and TRBJ reference segments using MiTCR v1.1. The analysis was restricted to V-J combinations with a frequency above 0.0001, which together covered 99.2% of the repertoires. The TCS score was defined as the ratio of F50 (clonal expansion) to E x V (chaos), calculated using BLOSUM62-based TCRdist between CDR3 peptides within each V-J. Welch's t-statistics and random forest reduced roughly 530 V-J features to roughly 13, which were used in a naive Bayes classifier (R e1071). The Morisita-Horn index was used to measure how similar the thyroid and blood repertoires were. TCRdb reworked the public reads: Q25 trimming with fastp, MiXCR clone assembly, productive beta chains retained. Rows are combined by CDR3 protein, so each entry shows the most common genes and DNA. TCRdb's processing, not the authors' own work, is the source of the V and J calls. Here the sample has about 700,000 distinct CDR3 sequences; over 40% occur a single time. The ten largest clonotypes hold more than 7% of the sample.

In the germline V gene, CDR1 corresponds to SGHTA and CDR2 to FQGNSA. For this chain, trimming is 5 bases at the V end and 7 bases at the J end, and the number of junction bases without a gene match is 9. Including the terminal cysteine and phenylalanine, the CDR3 comprises 15 residues. Kept here is only the CDR3 DNA, which spans 45 bases and is read in frame from base 1. The study excluded patients with uncontrolled infections, other autoimmune diseases, pregnancy or lactation. Clinical symptoms, serum thyroxine and TRAb, thyroid ultrasound, and orbital computed tomography formed the basis for the diagnoses. Total RNA was extracted with Trizol reagent, and quality was checked on an Agilent 2100 Bioanalyzer.

The source is an adult man with Graves' disease, either hyperthyroidism or ophthalmopathy (not recorded which). Recombination connected TRBV7-2 to TRBJ1-4, and TRBD1 aligns with 8 junction nucleotides. Source material: peripheral blood or thyroid tissue (not recorded which). The nucleotides read TGTGCCAGCAGCCGAGGACAGGGAATGGGTGAAAAACTGTTTTTT. The translation is CASSRGQGMGEKLFF.